This TCR beta chain came from a study of blood T cell repertoires in COVID-19. Across the study: The United States, Italy and Spain were the sources of the acute and convalescent COVID-19 samples. T cells, B-cell-depleted T cells, or PBMCs provided the cDNA or gDNA that served as material.

As originally analysed: Reference gene primer amplification gave nucleated cell count estimates. Assay used: immunoSEQ multiplex PCR; TCRdb lists only in-frame clones, some missing. The V and J calls and clone size are taken from that table; D and trimming were inferred from the DNA. Of about 370,000 clones in the sample, more than 80% were seen once. This clone came up once. Recruited during active infection, patients (from Seattle) were subsequently followed longitudinally. This receptor was taken from a woman under 40 with COVID-19, enrolled during active disease. Material for sequencing was peripheral blood.

CDR3 bases: TGTGCCAGCAGCCAACCGCGGGGGGGCGGGGGCACCTACAATGAGCAGTTCTTC. Its protein product is CASSQPRGGGGTYNEQFF. The chain has TRBV3-1 (or the pseudogene TRBV3-2) and TRBJ2-1; 9 nucleotides match TRBD2. Germline assignment: CDR1 LGHDT and CDR2 YNNKEL (reference sequence). The CDR3 sequence is 18 residues long. V lost 2 bases and J lost 2; bases outside the gene matches: 10.